This entry lists 23 T cell receptor beta chains sequenced from one sample in a study of cytomegalovirus exposure and HLA in healthy donors. Use of 60 Vbeta and 13 Jbeta primers characterized the PCR. Data came from immunoSEQ multiplex PCR; TCRdb stores just in-frame clones and leaves some out. The repertoire consists of roughly 120,000 clones, with 73% occurring once and the leading ten covering about 4.9%. The specimen sequenced was PBMCs. These receptors came from a man in his sixties in good health and CMV-seropositive.

The chain combines TRBV29-1 with TRBJ2-7; D is undetermined. Germline V gene data show CDR1 as SQVTM and CDR2 as ANQGSEA. With 5 bases removed from V and 0 bases from J, the gap between germline ends came to 8 bases. The CDR3 loop spans 12 amino acids. CDR3 residues: CSVWSVSYEQYF. The CDR3 coding sequence is TGCAGCGTTTGGTCGGTCTCCTACGAGCAGTACTTC.

V and J are TRBV5-1 and TRBJ2-7; 10 positions agree with TRBD2. The germline V gene encodes CDR1 SGHRS and CDR2 YFSETQ. Trimming removed 4 bases from V and 3 bases from J; junction bases left unmatched: 16. The CDR3 covers 18 residues. The CDR3 sequence: CASSTAGGTSGDRYEQYF. Here the CDR3 DNA reads TGCGCCAGCAGCACGGCAGGGGGCACTAGCGGGGACCGCTACGAGCAGTACTTC. Using reference TRBV5-1 and TRBJ2-7 for the parts outside the CDR3, the full variable domain is KAGVTQTPRYLIKTRGQQVTLSCSPISGHRSVSWYQQTPGQGLQFLFEYFSETQRNKGNFPGRFSGRQFSNSRSEMNVSTLELGDSALYLCASSTAGGTSGDRYEQYFGPGTRLTVT.

The CDR3, as DNA: TGTGCCAGCAGCCCGGGACTAGCGGGGGGGCCAGAGCTGTTTTTT. Encoded protein: CASSPGLAGGPELFF. V usage is TRBV6-1 and J usage is TRBJ2-2, with 16 bases matching TRBD2. The trim removed 6 bases at V and 11 bases at J, leaving 6 bases unmatched. The CDR3 runs to 15 residues. Germline CDR1 reads MNHNS; CDR2 reads SASEGT.

V and J are TRBV7-2 and TRBJ2-2; a weak D match, TRBD2 (6 bases). The CDR3 contains 15 residues. The germline gives CDR1 SGHTA, CDR2 FQGNSA. V was pared by 5 bases and J by 3 bases, with 13 bases between. CDR3 coding DNA: TGTGCCAGCAGCGTGGGAGGAGGATACACCGGGGAGCTGTTTTTT. Protein product: CASSVGGGYTGELFF.

The genes are TRBV5-6 and TRBJ2-5, with TRBD1 matching 8 bases. The V and J ends lost 3 bases and 1 base, in that order; junction bases with no gene match: 2. There are 14 residues in the CDR3. CDR1 SGHDT and CDR2 YYEEEE come from the germline V gene. The CDR3 reads CASSSDRGQETQYF. As DNA, the CDR3 is TGTGCCAGCAGCTCCGACAGGGGCCAAGAGACCCAGTACTTC.

This clone was seen a single time. The chain employs TRBV6-5 and TRBJ2-4, with TRBD1 matching over 8 bases. V trimming: 6 bases; J trimming: 0 bases; junction bases outside the gene matches: 4. The CDR3 runs to 15 residues. Per the germline V gene, CDR1 is MNHEY and CDR2 is SVGAGI. The CDR3 sequence: CASRDRDLAKNIQYF. The DNA for the CDR3 is TGTGCCAGCAGGGACAGGGATCTAGCCAAAAACATTCAGTACTTC.

In DNA form, the CDR3 reads TGTGCCAGCAGCTTAGAAAGGAGAGAAGCTTTCTTT. As protein: CASSLERREAFF. V usage is TRBV7-9 and J usage is TRBJ1-1; D is ambiguous. Germline V gene data show CDR1 as SEHNR and CDR2 as FQNEAQ (reference sequence). V lost 1 base, J lost 8 bases, and 8 bases lay in between. The CDR3 is made up of 12 amino acids.

CDR3 amino acids: CARSEGQAGLRGLFF. In DNA, the CDR3 is TGTGCCAGAAGCGAAGGACAGGCCGGATTACGGGGGCTGTTTTTT. The J gene is TRBJ2-2, the V gene TRBV5-3; the match to TRBD1 covers 7 bases. TRBV5-3 is marked as an open reading frame, function uncertain. The junction had 16 bases not matched to a gene; V was cut back by 4 bases and J by 13 bases. The CDR3 has 15 amino acids.

Ten or more counts support this clone. The genes are TRBV28 and TRBJ1-1; D unclear. This CDR3 has 12 residues. V was pared by 7 bases and J by 4 bases, with 10 bases between. Germline assignment: CDR1 MDHEN and CDR2 SYDVKM. The CDR3 protein is CASICESTEAFF. In DNA form, the CDR3 reads TGTGCCAGCATCTGTGAGAGCACTGAAGCTTTCTTT.

This clone was observed a single time. The chain has TRBV29-1 and TRBJ1-2; D perhaps matches TRBD1 (5 bases). V was cut by 3 bases and J by 6 bases, with 17 bases left in between. Germline CDR1 is SQVTM and CDR2 is ANQGSEA. The CDR3 covers 14 residues. CDR3 in DNA: TGCAGCGTTGACAGGGTGGTTGACGGAGATGGCTACACCTTC. Translating gives CSVDRVVDGDGYTF.

There are a few counts of this clone. J is TRBJ2-5 and V is TRBV11-2; TRBD1 might be the D (6 bases). V was clipped by 4 bases and J by 2 bases, with 8 bases between them. CDR3 length equals 13 residues. CDR1 is SGHAT and CDR2 is FQNNGV in the germline V gene. CDR3 DNA: TGTGCCAGCAGCTACGGACAGCAAGAGACCCAGTACTTC. It encodes CASSYGQQETQYF. Looking up the rest from reference TRBV11-2 and TRBJ2-5 gives the full variable domain: EAGVAQSPRYKIIEKRQSVAFWCNPISGHATLYWYQQILGQGPKLLIQFQNNGVVDDSQLPKDRFSAERLKGVDSTLKIQPAKLEDSAVYLCASSYGQQETQYFGPGTRLLVL.

The V gene is TRBV29-1, the J gene TRBJ2-1; no definite D call. This CDR3 comprises 12 residues. V lost 7 bases, J lost 9 bases, and 16 bases lay in between. Germline CDR1 SQVTM, CDR2 ANQGSEA. The CDR3 bases are TGCAGCGCTATAGTAAGTGTTTTTGAGCAGTTCTTC. Residues: CSAIVSVFEQFF.

Regarding this clone: Other nucleotide sequences from this sample produce the same CDR3. The rearrangement joins TRBV28 to TRBJ1-1; D is undetermined. CDR1 and CDR2 (germline): MDHEN, SYDVKM. CDR3 length: 14 residues. V was cut by 5 bases and J by 2 bases, with 12 bases left in between. CDR3 in DNA: TGTGCCAGCAGTAGTCCAGGAATAAACACTGAAGCTTTCTTT. This encodes CASSSPGINTEAFF.

This clone was observed a few times. Here the CDR3 DNA reads TGCGCCAGCAGCTTGGAAAGCGTCAGAAGTAACTATGGCTACACCTTC. Translated, it gives CASSLESVRSNYGYTF. The chain employs TRBV5-1 and TRBJ1-2, with D unresolved. Between the trimmed V and J ends, which lost 0 bases and 1 base, there was a span of 13 bases. CDR1 SGHRS and CDR2 YFSETQ come from the germline V gene. The CDR3 runs 16 residues.

The V and J genes are TRBV4-2 and TRBJ2-1, with D perhaps TRBD2 (6 bases). The CDR3 sequence is 17 residues long. CDR1 is LGHNA, CDR2 YNFKEQ, per germline. V was clipped by 3 bases and J by 0 bases, with 15 bases between them. This chain's CDR3 is CASSHTGGENSYNEQFF. The CDR3 region has the DNA TGTGCCAGCAGCCACACTGGCGGGGAAAACTCCTACAATGAGCAGTTCTTC.

The CDR3 sequence: CASSPPGTGYNQPQHF. The CDR3 coding sequence is TGTGCCAGCTCACCACCGGGGACAGGTTACAATCAGCCCCAGCATTTT. The chain uses TRBV18 and TRBJ1-5; 8 positions agree with TRBD1. The germline gives CDR1 KGHSH, CDR2 LQKENI. The CDR3 totals 16 residues. The V and J ends lost 0 bases and 3 bases, in that order; junction bases with no gene match: 4.

V usage is TRBV5-1 and J usage is TRBJ1-1; D is undetermined. The germline V gene encodes CDR1 SGHRS and CDR2 YFSETQ. Trimming shortened V by 9 bases and J by 0 bases, and 12 bases separated the two germline ends. The CDR3 loop spans 13 amino acids. CDR3 DNA: TGCGCCACCCGGACGGGAGTGAACACTGAAGCTTTCTTT. Translation: CATRTGVNTEAFF.

The V and J genes are TRBV11-2 and TRBJ1-5; 7 bases are a match to TRBD1. Germline lookup yields CDR1 SGHAT and CDR2 FQNNGV. CDR3 length: 15 amino acids. J was trimmed by 5 bases and V by 4 bases; bases with no gene match: 8. CDR3 residues: CASSWNRDRDQPQHF. DNA for the CDR3: TGTGCCAGCAGCTGGAACCGGGACAGAGATCAGCCCCAGCATTTT.

This clone was found a few times. In nucleotides, the CDR3 is TGCGCCAGCAGCACGGGACATAGCACAGATACGCAGTATTTT. Translating gives CASSTGHSTDTQYF. The chain joins TRBV5-1 to TRBJ2-3, with TRBD1 as a possible D gene (6 bases). The CDR3 is 14 amino acids. Per germline, CDR1 SGHRS and CDR2 YFSETQ. The V and J ends lost 4 bases and 0 bases respectively, with 9 bases between them.

The rearrangement uses TRBV4-1 and TRBJ1-5; D call uncertain. V dropped 6 bases and J dropped 0 bases, with 18 bases sitting between them. The CDR3 has 17 amino acids. Germline-derived CDR1 and CDR2 are MGHRA and YSYEKL. In nucleotides, the CDR3 is TGCGCCAGCAGACCCGGGATCCTCTTTAATAGCAATCAGCCCCAGCATTTT. This sequence encodes CASRPGILFNSNQPQHF.

This clone was observed a few times. The chain joins TRBV11-3 to TRBJ1-1; D call uncertain. The germline V gene has CDR1 SGHNT and CDR2 YENEEA. This CDR3 is 13 amino acids long. Trimming removed 8 bases from V and 0 bases from J, with 10 bases in between. The CDR3 region has the DNA TGTGCCAGCGGCCATGCGGTGAACACTGAAGCTTTCTTT. As protein: CASGHAVNTEAFF.

V is TRBV6-6 and J is TRBJ2-1; TRBD2 matches 9 bases. J lost 5 bases, V lost 4 bases, and 9 bases had no gene match. Germline CDR1 MNHNY, CDR2 SVGAGI (reference sequence). The CDR3 covers 16 residues. This CDR3 is CASSLKGGGANNEQFF. CDR3 coding DNA: TGTGCCAGCAGTTTAAAGGGCGGGGGGGCAAACAATGAGCAGTTCTTC.

This chain links TRBV5-4 with TRBJ2-3, with 9 bases that match TRBD2. J was trimmed by 5 bases and V by 4 bases; bases with no gene match: 11. CDR1 is SGHNT and CDR2 is YYREEE in the germline V gene (reference sequence). The CDR3 is 16 residues long. The CDR3: CASSPSAGGLGDTQYF. Written as DNA, the CDR3 is TGTGCCAGCAGCCCCTCTGCGGGGGGGCTTGGAGATACGCAGTATTTT. The full variable domain, rest sourced from reference TRBV5-4 and TRBJ2-3, is ETGVTQSPTHLIKTRGQQVTLRCSSQSGHNTVSWYQQALGQGPQFIFQYYREEENGRGNFPPRFSGLQFPNYSSELNVNALELDDSALYLCASSPSAGGLGDTQYFGPGTRLTVL.